This T cell receptor (beta chain) appears in the sequencing data of a study of T cells after yellow fever vaccination. The CDR3 sequence is 19 residues long. J was trimmed by 2 bases and V by 4 bases; bases with no gene match: 11. Germline V gene sequence: CDR1 MNHEY, CDR2 SMNVEV (reference sequence). A 5'RACE template-switching step, the method used to make TCR cDNA, added a universal primer site and UMIs. Via MiXCR, TCRdb re-called the 5' RACE reads, giving one row per CDR3 protein. Of almost 600,000 distinct CDR3 sequences in the sample, roughly 13% were seen once. The rearrangement uses TRBV27 and TRBJ2-1; 13 positions match TRBD2. The receptor's source is a man aged 25-40 years who received the YFV17D yellow fever vaccine. Sequencing used PBMCs, obtained on the day of the yellow fever booster vaccination. The CDR3 nucleotides read TGTGCCAGCAGTTCCTCCCCTTCTGGACTAGCGGGGGCCTACAATGAGCAGTTCTTC. Its translation is CASSSSPSGLAGAYNEQFF.